This entry lists 7 T cell receptor beta chains sequenced from one sample in a study of siplizumab effects on memory and regulatory T cells. Assay: immunoSEQ multiplex PCR; the TCRdb copy retains only in-frame clones and omits some. The sample lists around 110,000 clones; roughly 94% were seen once. The sequenced material came from non-Treg CD4+ T cells sorted from blood. These receptor sequences come from a human donor in good health.

The gene calls are TRBV5-1 and TRBJ2-2; D possibly matches TRBD1 or TRBD2 (5 bases each). V lost 1 base, J lost 5 bases, and 12 bases lay in between. The CDR3 has 15 amino acids. CDR1 is SGHRS and CDR2 is YFSETQ in the germline V gene. DNA for the CDR3: TGCGCCAGCAGCTTGCGGGACCGAACAACCGGGGAGCTGTTTTTT. It yields the protein CASSLRDRTTGELFF.

CDR3 DNA: TGTGCCAGCAGTTTACTATTGGATAGGAGGGAGACCCAGTACTTC. Its protein product is CASSLLLDRRETQYF. V is TRBV27 and J is TRBJ2-5; maybe TRBD2 (5 bases). Germline-derived CDR1 and CDR2 are MNHEY and SMNVEV (reference sequence). V was clipped by 2 bases and J by 5 bases, with 15 bases between them. The CDR3 has 15 residues.

The chain joins TRBV19 to TRBJ1-3; D ambiguous. Germline CDR1 LNHDA, CDR2 SQIVND (reference sequence). V was clipped by 1 base and J by 1 base, with 8 bases between them. The CDR3 has 15 amino acids. CDR3 in amino acids: CASSIGADSGNTIYF. Written as DNA, the CDR3 is TGTGCCAGTAGTATAGGGGCGGATTCTGGAAACACCATATATTTT.

The V and J genes are TRBV10-3 and TRBJ2-5, with a weak D call TRBD1 (7 bases). CDR1 is ENHRY and CDR2 is SYGVKD in the germline V gene. The CDR3 is 16 residues long. V shed 3 bases and J shed 0 bases, with 14 bases lying between them. CDR3 protein: CAISEVQGTYQETQYF. CDR3 coding DNA: TGTGCCATCAGTGAAGTACAGGGGACTTACCAAGAGACCCAGTACTTC.

V and J are TRBV7-9 and TRBJ1-5, with TRBD1 identical over 8 bases. From germline, CDR1 is SEHNR and CDR2 FQNEAQ (reference sequence). V was pared by 1 base and J by 0 bases, with 5 bases of the junction left unmatched. The CDR3 covers 17 residues. The CDR3 spells CASSLGDRRSSNQPQHF. DNA of the CDR3: TGTGCCAGCAGCTTAGGGGACAGGAGGAGTAGCAATCAGCCCCAGCATTTT.

V is TRBV11-2 and J is TRBJ1-1; 8 bases are shared with TRBD1. CDR3 length: 14 residues. Germline assignment: CDR1 SGHAT and CDR2 FQNNGV. Trimming removed 3 bases from V and 4 bases from J; junction bases left unmatched: 4. The CDR3 bases are TGTGCCAGCAGCTTGGACAGGGCGACCACTGAAGCTTTCTTT. It translates to CASSLDRATTEAFF.

This sequence joins TRBV19 and TRBJ1-1; 9 nucleotides line up with TRBD1. There are 15 residues in the CDR3. The germline CDR1 and CDR2 sequences are LNHDA and SQIVND (reference sequence). V was pared by 6 bases and J by 1 base, with 6 bases of the junction left unmatched. This CDR3 reads CASRRTGAANTEAFF. CDR3 in DNA: TGTGCCAGTAGAAGGACAGGGGCGGCGAACACTGAAGCTTTCTTT.